This T cell receptor (beta chain) stems from a study of cytomegalovirus exposure and HLA in healthy donors. Study outcomes and limitations: Researchers reported that a few CMV-associated chains were confirmed in vitro as CMV antigen-specific.

Details on this clone: The target antigen is unknown.

Primers included in the PCR were 60 Vbeta and 13 Jbeta primers. The protocol was immunoSEQ multiplex PCR, while the TCRdb copy is restricted to in-frame clones and leaves out a portion. Here the sample spans roughly 68,000 clones, approximately 77% being singletons. Germline assignment: CDR1 MNHNY and CDR2 SVGAGI (reference sequence). V was shortened by 6 bases and J by 5 bases, with 11 bases between the two germline ends. CDR3 length: 13 residues. This sequence originates from a woman younger than 45 in good health and CMV-seropositive. Material: PBMCs. The chain is built from TRBV6-6 and TRBJ2-1; the D is unclear. The DNA of the CDR3 is TGTGCCAGCAGCCGCCTAGAAAACAATGAGCAGTTCTTC. It specifies CASSRLENNEQFF.